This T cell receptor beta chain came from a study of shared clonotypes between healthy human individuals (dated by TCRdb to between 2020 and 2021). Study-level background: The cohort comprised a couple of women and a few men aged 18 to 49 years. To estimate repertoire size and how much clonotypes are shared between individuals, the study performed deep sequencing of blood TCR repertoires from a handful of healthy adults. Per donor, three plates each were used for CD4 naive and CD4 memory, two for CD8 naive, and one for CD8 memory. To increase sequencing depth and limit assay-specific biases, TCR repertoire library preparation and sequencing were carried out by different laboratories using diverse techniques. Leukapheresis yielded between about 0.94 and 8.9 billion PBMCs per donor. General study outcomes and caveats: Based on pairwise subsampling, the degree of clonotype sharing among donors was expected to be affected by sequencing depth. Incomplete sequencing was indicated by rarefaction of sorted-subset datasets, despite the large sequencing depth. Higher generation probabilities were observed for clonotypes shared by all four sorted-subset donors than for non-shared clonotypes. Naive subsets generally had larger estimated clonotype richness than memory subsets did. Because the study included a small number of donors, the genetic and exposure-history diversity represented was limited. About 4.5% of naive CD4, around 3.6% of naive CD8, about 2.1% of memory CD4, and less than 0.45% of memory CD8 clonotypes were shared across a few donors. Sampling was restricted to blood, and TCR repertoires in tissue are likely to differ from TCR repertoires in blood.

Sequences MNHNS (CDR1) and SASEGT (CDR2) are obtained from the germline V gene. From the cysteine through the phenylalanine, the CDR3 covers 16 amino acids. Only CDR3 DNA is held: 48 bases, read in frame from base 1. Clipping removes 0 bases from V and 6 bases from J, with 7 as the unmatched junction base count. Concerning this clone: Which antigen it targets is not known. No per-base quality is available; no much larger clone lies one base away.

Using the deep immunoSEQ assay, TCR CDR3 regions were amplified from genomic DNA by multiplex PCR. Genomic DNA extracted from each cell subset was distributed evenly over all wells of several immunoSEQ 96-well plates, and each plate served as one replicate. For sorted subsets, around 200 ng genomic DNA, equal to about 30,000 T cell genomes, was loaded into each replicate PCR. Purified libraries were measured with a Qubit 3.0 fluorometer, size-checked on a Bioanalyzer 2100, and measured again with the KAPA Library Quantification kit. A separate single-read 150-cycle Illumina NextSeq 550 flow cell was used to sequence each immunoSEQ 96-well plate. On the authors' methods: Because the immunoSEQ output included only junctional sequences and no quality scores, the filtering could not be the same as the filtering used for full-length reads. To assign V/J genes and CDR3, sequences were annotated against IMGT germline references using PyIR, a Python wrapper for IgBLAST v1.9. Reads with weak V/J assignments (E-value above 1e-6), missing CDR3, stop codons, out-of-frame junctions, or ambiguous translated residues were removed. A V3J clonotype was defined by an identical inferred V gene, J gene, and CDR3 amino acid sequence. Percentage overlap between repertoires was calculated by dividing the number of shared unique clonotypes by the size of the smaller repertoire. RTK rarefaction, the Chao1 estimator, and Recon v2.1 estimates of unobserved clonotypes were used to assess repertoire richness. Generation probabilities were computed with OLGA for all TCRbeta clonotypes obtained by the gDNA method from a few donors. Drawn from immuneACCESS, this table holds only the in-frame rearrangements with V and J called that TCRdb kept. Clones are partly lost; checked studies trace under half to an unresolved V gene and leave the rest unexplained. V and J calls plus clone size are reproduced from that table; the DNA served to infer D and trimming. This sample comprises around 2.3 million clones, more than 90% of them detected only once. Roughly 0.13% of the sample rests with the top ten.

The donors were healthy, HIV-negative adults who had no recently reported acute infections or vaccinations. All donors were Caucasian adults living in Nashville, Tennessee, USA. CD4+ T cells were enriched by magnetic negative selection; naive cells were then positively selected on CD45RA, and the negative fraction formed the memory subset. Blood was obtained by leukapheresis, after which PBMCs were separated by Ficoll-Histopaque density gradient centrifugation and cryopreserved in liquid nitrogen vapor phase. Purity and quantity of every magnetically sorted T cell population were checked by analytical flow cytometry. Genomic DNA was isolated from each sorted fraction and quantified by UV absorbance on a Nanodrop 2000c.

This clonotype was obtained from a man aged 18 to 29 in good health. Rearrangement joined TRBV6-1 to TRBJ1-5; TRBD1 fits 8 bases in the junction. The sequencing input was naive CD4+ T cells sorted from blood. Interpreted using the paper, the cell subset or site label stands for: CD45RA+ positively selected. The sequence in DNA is TGTGCCAGCAGTGAAGCGCCCCAGGGGGCAGTTCAGCCCCAGCATTTT. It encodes CASSEAPQGAVQPQHF.